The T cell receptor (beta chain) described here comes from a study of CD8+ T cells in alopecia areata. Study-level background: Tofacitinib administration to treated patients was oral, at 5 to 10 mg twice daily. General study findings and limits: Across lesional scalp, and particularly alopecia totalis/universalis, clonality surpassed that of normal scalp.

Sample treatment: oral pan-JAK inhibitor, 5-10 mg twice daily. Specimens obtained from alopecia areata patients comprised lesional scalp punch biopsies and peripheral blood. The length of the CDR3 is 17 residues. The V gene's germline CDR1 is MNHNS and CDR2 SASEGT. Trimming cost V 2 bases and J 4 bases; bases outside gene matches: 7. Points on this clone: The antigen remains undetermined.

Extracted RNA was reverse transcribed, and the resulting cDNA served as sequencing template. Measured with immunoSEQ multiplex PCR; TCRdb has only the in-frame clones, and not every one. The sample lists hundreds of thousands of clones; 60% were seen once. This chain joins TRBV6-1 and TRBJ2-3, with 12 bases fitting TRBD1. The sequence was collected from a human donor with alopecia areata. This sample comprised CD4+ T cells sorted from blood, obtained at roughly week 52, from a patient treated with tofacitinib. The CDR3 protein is CASSETGTGGFADTQYF. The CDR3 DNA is TGTGCCAGCAGTGAAACCGGGACAGGGGGCTTCGCAGATACGCAGTATTTT.